This T cell receptor (beta chain) stems from a study of T cells after yellow fever vaccination. CDR1 and CDR2 from the germline V gene are LGHNA and YSLEER. This CDR3 contains 13 residues. Of note for this clonotype: A junction end diverges from the germline sequence, so it may reflect a read error.

TCRdb analysed the 5' RACE reads with MiXCR anew, one entry per CDR3 protein. The data contain 75,000 to 100,000 distinct CDR3 sequences, approximately 8.4% of them singletons. Sequenced here: CD8+ T cells not binding an NS4B(214-222) dextramer, sorted from PBMCs, sampled about 2 weeks after the first yellow fever vaccination. This sequence originates from a man aged 18-30 years who received the YFV17D yellow fever vaccine. The chain carries TRBV4-3 and TRBJ2-3, with 7 nucleotides matching TRBD1. CDR3 DNA: TGCGCCAGCAGCCAAACAGGGGCAGATGCGCAGTATTTT. Protein product: CASSQTGADAQYF.